This T cell receptor beta chain stems from a study of blood T cell repertoires in COVID-19. As for the study in general: Samples of COVID-19 (acute and convalescent) were obtained from the United States, Italy and Spain. The analysed material was cDNA or gDNA that came from T cells, B-cell-depleted T cells, or PBMCs.

This CDR3 is 16 amino acids long. J lost 4 bases, V lost 2 bases, and 6 bases had no gene match. In germline, CDR1 is SGHTA, CDR2 FQGNSA. Original analysis: Amplification from reference gene primers served as the basis for estimated nucleated cell counts. Sequenced by immunoSEQ multiplex PCR; TCRdb stores in-frame clones only, minus some. That table supplies the V and J calls and clone size; D and trimming were determined from the DNA. The sample shows about 190,000 clones, around nine tenths of them seen only once. V and J are TRBV7-2 and TRBJ2-1; 9 nucleotides match TRBD2. The sequenced material came from peripheral blood. This receptor was taken from a woman aged 40 to 55 who had recovered from COVID-19. The DNA of the CDR3 is TGTGCCAGCAGCTTACATAGCGGGGGAAGTTACAATGAGCAGTTCTTC. Amino acid sequence: CASSLHSGGSYNEQFF.